This TCR beta chain was captured in a study of shared clonotypes between healthy human individuals. Study results and limitations: An effect of sequencing depth on clonotype sharing among donors was expected. Larger richness was generally estimated for naive than memory subsets. The sampled material consisted only of blood, and tissue repertoires are likely to differ. The genetic and exposure-history diversity represented was limited by few donors.

Trimming took 0 bases from V and 2 from J, leaving 8 bases between them. The CDR3 loop spans 14 amino acids. CDR1 SGDLS and CDR2 YYNGEE come from the germline V gene. With regard to this clone: The antigen is not known. Other DNA sequences within the sample encode an identical CDR3.

Only in-frame clones appear in the TCRdb table, and some are missing; sequencing was by immunoSEQ multiplex PCR. This sample has around 2.5 million clones; roughly 93% occur once, and the top ten carry approximately 0.35%. V gene TRBV9 combines with J gene TRBJ1-2, with TRBD1 as a possible D gene (5 bases). This receptor was identified in a man aged 18 to 29 in good health. Some clones in this sample may be carry-over from other donors' samples. The sample was naive CD4+ T cells from PBMCs. Subset noted: CD45RA+ positively selected. The CDR3 DNA follows: TGTGCCAGCAGCGTAGGACAGAAAAACTATGGCTACACCTTC. Translation gives CASSVGQKNYGYTF.